Below, 16 T cell receptor beta chains from the same sample are listed, as sequenced in a study of identifying expanded T cells in peripheral blood. Assay: immunoSEQ multiplex PCR; the TCRdb copy retains only in-frame clones and omits some. The sample carries approximately 100,000 clones, about nine tenths recorded once. Sequencing input: blood. These receptors were taken from a person aged 18 to 75 in good health.

V is TRBV23-1 and J is TRBJ1-1; D remains unclear. TRBV23-1 belongs to the ORF category, with a function that is uncertain. Trimming took 2 bases from V and 2 from J, leaving 12 bases between them. The CDR3 covers 15 residues. The CDR3 sequence: CASSQVPGTNTEAFF. DNA for the CDR3: TGCGCCAGCAGTCAAGTCCCCGGAACTAACACTGAAGCTTTCTTT.

This chain links TRBV6-6 with TRBJ1-1, with D unclear. Trimming took 11 bases from V and 4 from J, leaving 11 bases between them. This CDR3 contains 11 residues. Germline CDR1 is MNHNY and CDR2 is SVGAGI (reference sequence). The CDR3 coding sequence is TGTGCCGTCCGTAAGGCCACTGAAGCTTTCTTT. Amino acids: CAVRKATEAFF.

J is TRBJ1-5 and V is TRBV7-6; tentatively, D is TRBD1 (6 bases). CDR3 size: 15 residues. V was shortened by 3 bases and J by 3 bases, with 12 bases between the two germline ends. The germline V gene has CDR1 SGHVS and CDR2 FNYEAQ. This CDR3 reads CASSLGAGNNQPQHF. DNA for the CDR3: TGTGCCAGCAGCTTGGGGGCAGGGAACAATCAGCCCCAGCATTTT.

The chain carries TRBV28 and TRBJ2-7; 8 bases are shared with TRBD1. This CDR3 is 16 amino acids long. Germline assignment: CDR1 MDHEN and CDR2 SYDVKM. Trimming at V came to 1 base and at J to 5 bases, leaving 10 bases not matched to a gene. The CDR3 DNA reads TGTGCCAGCAGTTTATATGGGGACAGGTCGCTCCACGAGCAGTACTTC. It yields the protein CASSLYGDRSLHEQYF.

This clone has only a few counts. This chain joins TRBV7-3 and TRBJ2-7; maybe TRBD2 (5 bases). The CDR3 contains 13 residues. CDR1 and CDR2 (germline): SGHTA, FQGTGA. V lost 3 bases, J lost 6 bases, and 12 bases lay in between. This chain's CDR3 is CASSFGVLREQYF. Written as DNA, the CDR3 is TGTGCCAGCAGCTTCGGGGTGCTCCGCGAGCAGTACTTC.

V gene TRBV28 combines with J gene TRBJ2-1, with 7 bases fitting TRBD1. V trimming: 6 bases; J trimming: 5 bases; junction bases outside the gene matches: 7. Germline-derived CDR1 and CDR2 are MDHEN and SYDVKM. The CDR3 spans 14 residues. CDR3 nucleotide sequence: TGTGCCAGCAGGAGACAGGGTATTAACAATGAGCAGTTCTTC. Its protein is CASRRQGINNEQFF.

The CDR3 coding sequence is TGTGCCAGCACCTCTTACGGATACATAGGAGCTTTCTTT. Translation gives CASTSYGYIGAFF. The chain uses TRBV11-2 and TRBJ1-1; D not resolved. V was clipped by 7 bases and J by 10 bases, with 19 bases between them. This CDR3 comprises 13 residues. Germline CDR1 reads SGHAT; CDR2 reads FQNNGV.

This chain joins TRBV4-2 and TRBJ1-2; no firm D call. This CDR3 is 13 amino acids long. Germline-derived CDR1 and CDR2 are LGHNA and YNFKEQ. V was trimmed by 1 base and J by 5 bases, leaving 8 bases between them. In nucleotides, the CDR3 is TGTGCCAGCAGCCAAGTTTCCGGGTATGGCTACACCTTC. It yields the protein CASSQVSGYGYTF.

The genes are TRBV6-1 and TRBJ2-5; D is undetermined. Germline V gene sequence: CDR1 MNHNS, CDR2 SASEGT. V lost 7 bases and J lost 5, with 11 bases in between. This CDR3 has 12 residues. The CDR3, as DNA: TGTGCCAGCACCACCGTGGGGGAGACCCAGTACTTC. Translated: CASTTVGETQYF.

This sequence joins TRBV6-5 and TRBJ2-1; no reliable D call. The germline V gene encodes CDR1 MNHEY and CDR2 SVGAGI. The CDR3 runs to 16 residues. Deletions cut 0 bases from V and 1 base from J, with 10 bases between. The CDR3 loop is CASSYSMVDSYNEQFF. DNA for the CDR3: TGTGCCAGCAGTTACTCGATGGTCGATTCCTACAATGAGCAGTTCTTC.

There are many counts of this clone. The chain is built from TRBV9 and TRBJ1-2; TRBD1 matches at 8 bases. The CDR3 totals 14 residues. Germline V lookup: CDR1 SGDLS, CDR2 YYNGEE. Trimming at V came to 1 base and at J to 6 bases, leaving 5 bases not matched to a gene. The DNA for the CDR3 is TGTGCCAGCAGCGTATCGACAGGGGTGGATGGCTACACCTTC. As protein: CASSVSTGVDGYTF.

The CDR3, as DNA: TGTGCCAGCAGCTTGGCCCTCGGGACGGCGAACACTGAAGCTTTCTTT. The encoded protein is CASSLALGTANTEAFF. The chain recombines TRBV5-5 with TRBJ1-1; the D gene is possibly TRBD1 (5 bases). Germline lookup yields CDR1 SGHKS and CDR2 YYEKEE (reference sequence). V was cut by 0 bases and J by 1 base, with 13 bases left in between. CDR3 length equals 16 residues.

A few counts support this clone. The gene calls are TRBV28 and TRBJ2-7; D might be TRBD1 (6 bases). V lost 3 bases, J lost 0 bases, and 12 bases lay in between. The CDR3 runs 15 residues. The V gene's germline CDR1 is MDHEN and CDR2 SYDVKM. This CDR3 is CASSFRGSSSYEQYF. CDR3 sequence (DNA): TGTGCCAGCAGTTTTAGGGGGTCCTCCTCCTACGAGCAGTACTTC.

The chain employs TRBV6-1 and TRBJ2-7; D is ambiguous. Germline V gene data show CDR1 as MNHNS and CDR2 as SASEGT. The germline V and J ends were trimmed by 5 bases and 4 bases, with 15 bases remaining between them. The length of the CDR3 is 14 residues. The CDR3 DNA is TGTGCCAGCAGTCCAGGATCCCCATTGTACGAGCAGTACTTC. This translates into CASSPGSPLYEQYF.

The gene calls are TRBV6-4 and TRBJ2-1, with 7 bases aligning to TRBD2. This CDR3 spans 14 amino acids. Germline V CDR1 and CDR2: MRHNA, SNTAGT. J was trimmed by 5 bases and V by 3 bases; bases with no gene match: 4. CDR3 amino acids: CASSEGGNHNEQFF. CDR3 coding DNA: TGTGCCAGCAGTGAGGGGGGGAACCACAATGAGCAGTTCTTC.

CDR3 sequence reads: CASSHQTGKSNYEQYF. CDR3 DNA sequence: TGTGCCAGCAGCCATCAGACAGGTAAGAGTAACTACGAGCAGTACTTC. V usage is TRBV7-2 and J usage is TRBJ2-7, with D possibly matching TRBD1 (6 bases). The V end was cut by 5 bases, the J end by 3 bases, with 20 bases between. The length of the CDR3 is 16 residues. Germline CDR1 and CDR2: SGHTA and FQGNSA.